Each of the 30 T cell receptor beta chains below was sequenced from the same sample in a study of blood T cell repertoires in COVID-19. The method was immunoSEQ multiplex PCR; TCRdb's version includes in-frame clones alone and lacks a portion of them. The sample holds 160,000 or so clones, about 77% seen once. The sequenced sample consisted of peripheral blood. These receptors all stem from a woman older than 75 with acute or convalescent COVID-19.

The CDR3 protein is CASSPGTSGYYEQYF. The CDR3 bases are TGCGCCAGCAGCCCCGGGACTAGCGGCTACTACGAGCAGTACTTC. The chain employs TRBV5-1 and TRBJ2-7; 11 bases match TRBD2. The CDR3 length is 15 residues. Per germline, CDR1 SGHRS and CDR2 YFSETQ. V gave up 4 bases and J gave up 3 bases; unmatched junction bases: 6.

The V call is TRBV2, the J call TRBJ1-3; a possible D gene is TRBD1 (6 bases). The CDR3 spans 15 residues. V was cut by 6 bases and J by 3 bases, with 15 bases left in between. Germline values: CDR1 SNHLY, CDR2 FYNNEI. In DNA, the CDR3 is TGTGCCAGCAGGGACGGGTCAGGGGTTGGAAACACCATATATTTT. Translation: CASRDGSGVGNTIYF.

The chain is built from TRBV19 and TRBJ2-1; TRBD1 matches at 12 bases. From germline, CDR1 is LNHDA and CDR2 SQIVND (reference sequence). The ends lost 5 bases at V and 7 bases at J; junction bases unmatched: 6. The length of the CDR3 is 15 residues. The CDR3 DNA reads as TGTGCCAGTAGTTGGGACAGGGGGCTAGAAAATGAGCAGTTCTTC. Its protein product is CASSWDRGLENEQFF.

This clone appeared a single time. The chain is built from TRBV20-1 and TRBJ2-5; D might be TRBD1 (7 bases). With 3 bases removed from V and 0 bases from J, the gap between germline ends came to 14 bases. CDR3 length: 15 amino acids. Germline values: CDR1 DFQATT, CDR2 SNEGSKA (reference sequence). The CDR3 nucleotides are TGCAGTGCTAGTGGAGGGGGCCCCCACCAAGAGACCCAGTACTTC. Its protein is CSASGGGPHQETQYF.

This clone was seen more than once but under ten times. The V gene is TRBV19, the J gene TRBJ2-1; weak D call: TRBD2 (6 bases). Germline loops: CDR1 LNHDA, CDR2 SQIVND (reference sequence). This CDR3 is built from 16 residues. Trimming cost V 5 bases and J 8 bases, with 22 bases left between them. CDR3 protein: CASSARPGGGMDEQFF. CDR3 nucleotide sequence: TGTGCCAGTAGTGCCCGCCCCGGTGGAGGGATGGATGAGCAGTTCTTC. Supplemented by reference TRBV19 and TRBJ2-1, the full variable domain reads DGGITQSPKYLFRKEGQNVTLSCEQNLNHDAMYWYRQDPGQGLRLIYYSQIVNDFQKGDIAEGYSVSREKKESFPLTVTSAQKNPTAFYLCASSARPGGGMDEQFFGPGTRLTVL.

Turning to this clone: One end of the junction is discordant with germline, which a read error may explain. This chain joins TRBV4-1 and TRBJ2-2; a weak D match, TRBD2 (5 bases). The CDR3 spans 15 residues. CDR1 and CDR2 (germline): MGHRA, YSYEKL. The CDR3 is CARSRNLVRAGELFF. DNA of the CDR3: TGCGCCCGCAGCCGGAACCTGGTGAGGGCCGGGGAGCTGTTTTTT.

This chain uses TRBV11-2 with TRBJ1-1, with D unresolved. CDR3 length: 14 amino acids. Germline-derived CDR1 and CDR2 are SGHAT and FQNNGV. Trimming removed 0 bases at V and 8 bases at J, with 13 bases between. DNA of the CDR3: TGTGCCAGCAGCTTAGAGCGAGGGCAGGCCGAAGCTTTCTTT. It translates to CASSLERGQAEAFF.

The chain has TRBV5-4 and TRBJ2-1; the D gene is possibly TRBD2 (5 bases). CDR1 and CDR2 from the germline V gene are SGHNT and YYREEE (reference sequence). CDR3 size: 15 residues. The V and J ends lost 2 bases and 0 bases respectively, with 9 bases between them. The CDR3 protein is CASSFDGVSYNEQFF. CDR3 DNA sequence: TGTGCCAGCAGCTTCGACGGGGTCTCCTACAATGAGCAGTTCTTC.

There are a few counts of this clone. This rearrangement joins TRBV4-2 to TRBJ2-7; 7 nucleotides align to TRBD2. CDR3 length: 16 residues. The germline V gene encodes CDR1 LGHNA and CDR2 YNFKEQ. J gave up 3 bases and V 3 bases, and 11 bases lay outside the gene matches. This chain's CDR3 is CASSQAAGERNYEQYF. The CDR3 DNA reads TGTGCCAGCAGCCAGGCTGCGGGAGAGCGAAACTACGAGCAGTACTTC.

The chain couples TRBV10-2 to TRBJ2-3; 11 bases map to TRBD2. Germline V gives CDR1 WSHSY, CDR2 SAAADI. The CDR3 covers 15 residues. V lost 3 bases to trimming and J lost 3 bases; unmatched junction nucleotides: 2. CDR3 sequence reads: CASSEGTSGTDTQYF. The CDR3 region has the DNA TGCGCCAGCAGTGAAGGGACTAGCGGTACAGATACGCAGTATTTT.

This clone was seen a few times. The chain couples TRBV10-3 to TRBJ1-1; 8 positions match TRBD1. The ends lost 3 bases at V and 5 bases at J; junction bases unmatched: 5. CDR3 length equals 14 residues. Germline values: CDR1 ENHRY, CDR2 SYGVKD. CDR3 sequence reads: CAISDRGQRTEAFF. The CDR3 nucleotides read TGTGCCATCAGTGACAGGGGGCAAAGGACTGAAGCTTTCTTT.

The rearrangement uses TRBV3-1 (or the pseudogene TRBV3-2) and TRBJ2-1; 9 bases agree with TRBD2. This CDR3 contains 14 residues. Germline V gives CDR1 LGHDT, CDR2 YNNKEL (reference sequence). Unmatched junction bases numbered 9, after V lost 0 bases and J lost 15 bases. The CDR3 bases are TGTGCCAGCAGCCAAGAGGGGATAGCGGGAGTACGGTTCTTC. Its translation: CASSQEGIAGVRFF.

This clone was seen more than once but under ten times. The chain combines TRBV6-5 with TRBJ1-2, with 9 nucleotides matching TRBD1. Trimming took 6 bases from V and 4 from J; bases not matched to a gene: 6. The length of the CDR3 is 14 residues. Germline values: CDR1 MNHEY, CDR2 SVGAGI. The CDR3 loop is CASRRDREAYGYTF. In nucleotides, the CDR3 is TGTGCCAGCAGGAGGGACAGGGAGGCCTATGGCTACACCTTC.

The chain is built from TRBV5-1 and TRBJ2-1; maybe TRBD2 (6 bases). Per germline, CDR1 SGHRS and CDR2 YFSETQ. The ends were cut back, 2 bases at V and 10 bases at J, with 19 bases in the middle. This CDR3 spans 15 amino acids. CDR3 sequence reads: CASSLPSAGIWEQFF. The CDR3 DNA is TGCGCCAGCAGCTTACCGTCGGCGGGGATTTGGGAGCAGTTCTTC.

This rearrangement joins TRBV3-1 (or the pseudogene TRBV3-2) to TRBJ2-3; possible D gene TRBD1, 6 bases. The germline V gene has CDR1 LGHDT and CDR2 YNNKEL (reference sequence). The CDR3 has 15 amino acids. The V and J ends lost 1 base and 5 bases respectively, with 13 bases between them. CDR3 protein: CASSQVSRGGDTQYF. Written as DNA, the CDR3 is TGTGCCAGCAGCCAAGTTAGCAGGGGTGGAGATACGCAGTATTTT.

The chain is built from TRBV7-2 and TRBJ2-3; 9 bases align to TRBD2. Germline V gives CDR1 SGHTA, CDR2 FQGNSA. V shed 6 bases, J shed 0 bases, and the junction held 7 bases outside the gene matches. The CDR3 consists of 16 residues. CDR3 coding DNA: TGTGCCAGCAGTCCGGCGGGAGGGCCGAGCACAGATACGCAGTATTTT. This sequence encodes CASSPAGGPSTDTQYF.

The J gene is TRBJ2-5, the V gene TRBV3-1 (or the pseudogene TRBV3-2); 8 bases are a match to TRBD2. Unmatched junction bases numbered 10, after V lost 8 bases and J lost 5 bases. This CDR3 contains 14 residues. Germline lookup yields CDR1 LGHDT and CDR2 YNNKEL (reference sequence). The CDR3 nucleotides read TGTGCCAGCGCCGCGGGGGGCTGGGTCGAGACCCAGTACTTC. Translated, it gives CASAAGGWVETQYF.

The V gene is TRBV5-4, the J gene TRBJ1-4, with 8 bases identical to TRBD1. Unmatched junction bases numbered 9, after V lost 4 bases and J lost 7 bases. In germline, CDR1 is SGHNT, CDR2 YYREEE (reference sequence). The CDR3 is 15 residues long. The CDR3 spells CASSRGQGSLEKLFF. DNA for the CDR3: TGTGCCAGCAGCCGCGGACAGGGAAGCCTTGAAAAACTGTTTTTT.

This clone appeared a few times. This specimen includes other DNA sequences encoding the same CDR3. The chain combines TRBV18 with TRBJ1-1; D ambiguous. Germline loops: CDR1 KGHSH, CDR2 LQKENI. CDR3 length: 14 amino acids. Trimming took 3 bases from V and 0 from J, leaving 8 bases between them. The CDR3 DNA sequence: TGTGCCAGCTCACCCGGAGGCCTGAACACTGAAGCTTTCTTT. This encodes CASSPGGLNTEAFF.

The V and J genes are TRBV6-5 and TRBJ2-7; 9 bases match TRBD1. CDR1 is MNHEY and CDR2 is SVGAGI in the germline V gene. V shed 6 bases, J shed 5 bases, and the junction held 8 bases outside the gene matches. This CDR3 is 14 amino acids long. Here the CDR3 reads CASSNQGQGHEQYF. The CDR3 DNA sequence: TGTGCCAGCAGCAACCAGGGACAGGGCCACGAGCAGTACTTC.

The J gene is TRBJ1-1, the V gene TRBV6-5, with 9 bases fitting TRBD1. The CDR3 sequence is 13 residues long. Germline values: CDR1 MNHEY, CDR2 SVGAGI. V gave up 5 bases and J gave up 5 bases; unmatched junction bases: 3. The CDR3 nucleotides are TGTGCCAGCAGTATGACAGGGGGAACTGAAGCTTTCTTT. This translates into CASSMTGGTEAFF.

This clone showed up just a few times. The J gene is TRBJ2-7, the V gene TRBV14; 7 bases match TRBD1. The CDR3 spans 15 residues. Germline-derived CDR1 and CDR2 are SGHDN and FVKESK. V dropped 1 base and J dropped 3; count of bases not matched to a gene: 6. DNA for the CDR3: TGTGCCAGCAGCCAAGGCCCGACAGGGCTCTACGAGCAGTACTTC. Amino acid sequence: CASSQGPTGLYEQYF.

The chain has TRBV19 and TRBJ1-2; D is unresolved. CDR1 and CDR2 from the germline V gene are LNHDA and SQIVND (reference sequence). V was pared by 3 bases and J by 3 bases, with 17 bases between. This CDR3 is built from 16 residues. In DNA, the CDR3 is TGTGCCAGTAGTATTTGGGTAGCGGGGAAATACTATGGCTACACCTTC. The encoded protein is CASSIWVAGKYYGYTF. Full variable domain (outside the CDR3, taken from reference TRBV19 and TRBJ1-2): DGGITQSPKYLFRKEGQNVTLSCEQNLNHDAMYWYRQDPGQGLRLIYYSQIVNDFQKGDIAEGYSVSREKKESFPLTVTSAQKNPTAFYLCASSIWVAGKYYGYTFGSGTRLTVV.

This chain links TRBV30 with TRBJ2-7, with D maybe TRBD1 (5 bases). This CDR3 spans 13 amino acids. CDR1 GTSNPN and CDR2 SVGIG come from the germline V gene (reference sequence). V was trimmed by 0 bases and J by 3 bases, leaving 9 bases between them. CDR3 protein: CAWSVGEGYEQYF. CDR3 in DNA: TGTGCCTGGAGTGTAGGGGAAGGCTACGAGCAGTACTTC.

V and J are TRBV2 and TRBJ2-1, with TRBD1 matching over 9 bases. The CDR3 extends over 16 amino acids. V dropped 6 bases and J dropped 3; count of bases not matched to a gene: 9. Germline loops: CDR1 SNHLY, CDR2 FYNNEI. The CDR3 spells CASREQGAARYNEQFF. The CDR3 bases are TGTGCCAGCAGAGAACAGGGGGCGGCCCGCTACAATGAGCAGTTCTTC.

This clone was observed a single time. Other DNA sequences in the sample encode the same CDR3. The chain links TRBV6-5 to TRBJ1-2; 8 nucleotides align to TRBD1. CDR1 is MNHEY and CDR2 is SVGAGI in the germline V gene. The CDR3 length is 12 residues. V lost 8 bases and J lost 5; bases outside the gene matches: 4. CDR3 nucleotide sequence: TGTGCCAGCTCGACAGGGGTTTATGGCTACACCTTC. It yields the protein CASSTGVYGYTF.

V is TRBV5-1 and J is TRBJ1-4, with 8 bases fitting TRBD1. Trimming took 2 bases from V and 7 from J; bases not matched to a gene: 4. Germline lookup yields CDR1 SGHRS and CDR2 YFSETQ. The CDR3 contains 14 residues. This chain's CDR3 is CASSFTTGAEKLFF. CDR3 bases: TGCGCCAGCAGCTTTACGACAGGGGCTGAAAAACTGTTTTTT.

This clone was found once. V usage is TRBV4-1 and J usage is TRBJ1-1; 7 positions match TRBD1. Germline V gives CDR1 MGHRA, CDR2 YSYEKL. V was pared by 4 bases and J by 1 base, with 6 bases of the junction left unmatched. The CDR3 length is 15 residues. DNA of the CDR3: TGCGCCAGCAGCCCGACGGACAGGTCGAACACTGAAGCTTTCTTT. Translated: CASSPTDRSNTEAFF.

This chain links TRBV9 with TRBJ2-7, with D possibly TRBD1 on 6 matching bases. Trimming left V 3 bases short and J 0 bases short, with 16 bases between. The CDR3 contains 16 residues. The V gene's germline CDR1 is SGDLS and CDR2 YYNGEE. CDR3 sequence: CASSAKDSTSSYEQYF. The CDR3 coding sequence is TGTGCCAGCAGCGCCAAGGACAGCACTAGCTCCTACGAGCAGTACTTC.

This chain joins TRBV3-1 (or the pseudogene TRBV3-2) and TRBJ1-5, with D possibly matching TRBD1 (5 bases). The CDR3 is 15 residues long. Looked up from germline, CDR1 is LGHDT and CDR2 is YNNKEL (reference sequence). V lost 2 bases and J 9 bases, leaving 17 bases between the germline ends. CDR3: CASSQSGARRAPQHF. CDR3 coding DNA: TGTGCCAGCAGCCAATCTGGGGCGCGTCGGGCGCCCCAGCATTTT.